These T cell receptor beta chains were read from a single sample in a study of beta chain features in type 1 diabetes. TCRdb's table, derived via immunoSEQ multiplex PCR, lists solely in-frame clones and lacks some. The sample yields roughly 400,000 clones, around 15% seen once. Input material: naive CD4+ T cells from blood. The source is a woman younger than 30 in good health. Both conserved end residues are part of each CDR3. A D gene is named only where the DNA matches it firmly. Not all rows give a size; the values are once, few, many and, for expanded clones, a class.

clone_size	d_call	cdr3_length	v_call	j_call	cdr3_nt	cdr3_aa
few	.	12	TRBV30	TRBJ2-3	TGTGCCTGGAGTAGGGGGACAGATACGCAGTATTTT	CAWSRGTDTQYF
.	TRBD2	16	TRBV5-1	TRBJ2-7	TGCGCCAGCAGCTTCGAGGGACTAGCGTCGTCCTACGAGCAGTACTTC	CASSFEGLASSYEQYF
.	.	13	TRBV5-1	TRBJ1-1	TGCGCCAGCAGCTCCACAGGACAATTTGAAGCTTTCTTT	CASSSTGQFEAFF
.	TRBD1	16	TRBV7-2	TRBJ1-2	TGTGCCAGCAGAAAAAGGGACAGGGCGACCTATGGTGGCTACACCTTC	CASRKRDRATYGGYTF
.	.	13	TRBV14	TRBJ1-2	TGTGCCAGCAGCCCAGGTACAGCCTATGGCTACACCTTC	CASSPGTAYGYTF
.	.	16	TRBV4-3	TRBJ2-3	TGCGCCAGTACCCGGACCCGGACAGTAAACACAGATACGCAGTATTTT	CASTRTRTVNTDTQYF
few	TRBD1	15	TRBV30	TRBJ2-7	TGTGCCTGGAGCCCGAGGGGACGGGACAGGAACGAGCAGTACTTC	CAWSPRGRDRNEQYF
few	.	14	TRBV4-2	TRBJ1-2	TGTGCCAGCAGCCCCCAGGAGACGGGAGGGGGCTACACCTTC	CASSPQETGGGYTF
.	.	18	TRBV12-5	TRBJ2-1	TGTGCTAGTGCCTCTACTGACCAGGGGGGAGCCCCCTACAATGAGCAGTTCTTC	CASASTDQGGAPYNEQFF
.	TRBD1	14	TRBV10-3	TRBJ1-4	TGTGCCATCAGTGGGACAGGGAAGAATGAAAAACTGTTTTTT	CAISGTGKNEKLFF
few	TRBD2	15	TRBV9	TRBJ2-1	TGTGCCAGCAGCGTTACTAGCGGCTCCTACAATGAGCAGTTCTTC	CASSVTSGSYNEQFF
.	TRBD2	13	TRBV5-4	TRBJ2-1	TGTGCCAGCAGAGGACTAGCGGCCAATGAGCAGTTCTTC	CASRGLAANEQFF
.	TRBD2	14	TRBV2	TRBJ2-2	TGTGCCAGCAGTGACGGGGGGGACTCCGGGGAGCTGTTTTTT	CASSDGGDSGELFF
few	TRBD2	16	TRBV29-1	TRBJ2-1	TGCAGCGCCGGAGGCCTAGCGGGAGGGTCCTACAATGAGCAGTTCTTC	CSAGGLAGGSYNEQFF
few	TRBD2	18	TRBV5-1	TRBJ2-6	TGCGCCAGCAGTTACTTTCTAGCGGGAGGCTCTGGGGCCAACGTCCTGACTTTC	CASSYFLAGGSGANVLTF
.	.	14	TRBV30	TRBJ2-3	TGTGCCTGGAGTTCTACAGTGAGCACAGATACGCAGTATTTT	CAWSSTVSTDTQYF
.	.	14	TRBV6-5	TRBJ2-7	TGTGCCAGCAGTCCCCGGAGAGGGTCCTACGAGCAGTACTTC	CASSPRRGSYEQYF
.	.	12	TRBV18	TRBJ2-7	TGTGCCAGCTCACCGACAGACTACGAGCAGTACTTC	CASSPTDYEQYF
.	.	16	TRBV29-1	TRBJ2-1	TGCAGCGTTGAAGATTCTGCAGTTGGCTCCTACAATGAGCAGTTCTTC	CSVEDSAVGSYNEQFF
.	.	16	TRBV27	TRBJ2-7	TGTGCCAGCAGTCCCCTTGGGGGGACGAGCTCCTACGAGCAGTACTTC	CASSPLGGTSSYEQYF
.	.	16	TRBV27	TRBJ2-1	TGTGCCAGCAGTAGCCGCGGGGAGTCGTACTACAATGAGCAGTTCTTC	CASSSRGESYYNEQFF
few	TRBD2	18	TRBV2	TRBJ2-7	TGTGCCAGCAGTGCCAGTTCCGGTGGAGCGGGAGGAGGGTACGAGCAGTACTTC	CASSASSGGAGGGYEQYF
.	.	16	TRBV21-1	TRBJ2-2	TGTGCCAGCAGCAAAGAGGGGGCAGCACACACCGGGGAGCTGTTTTTT	CASSKEGAAHTGELFF
.	.	14	TRBV5-1	TRBJ1-1	TGCGCCAGCAGCTTGGTCGGTGAGTTCACTGAAGCTTTCTTT	CASSLVGEFTEAFF
.	TRBD2	16	TRBV11-1	TRBJ2-1	TGTGCCAGCAGCTTACCGGGACTAGCGGGAGAAAATGAGCAGTTCTTC	CASSLPGLAGENEQFF
.	TRBD2	16	TRBV7-8	TRBJ2-1	TGTGCCAGCAGCCTAGGGATAGCGGGAGGGGCTAATGAGCAGTTCTTC	CASSLGIAGGANEQFF
.	TRBD1	16	TRBV9	TRBJ2-1	TGTGCCAGCAGCGTAGCGGTGGCAGGGGGTGGGAATGAGCAGTTCTTC	CASSVAVAGGGNEQFF
.	.	16	TRBV7-9	TRBJ1-1	TGTGCCAGCAGCTTAGCGAGGAGTACCTCGGCCACTGAAGCTTTCTTT	CASSLARSTSATEAFF
.	.	15	TRBV11-2	TRBJ2-2	TGTGCCAGCAGCCGACTATTTCGGCTTGGCGGGGAGCTGTTTTTT	CASSRLFRLGGELFF
few	TRBD2	14	TRBV6-6	TRBJ2-7	TGTGCCAGCACCAAATTTGGGGGGGGAAGCGAGCAGTACTTC	CASTKFGGGSEQYF
.	.	11	TRBV30	TRBJ2-3	TGTGCCTGTTCGTTCACAGATACGCAGTATTTT	CACSFTDTQYF
few	TRBD1	13	TRBV30	TRBJ1-1	TGTGCCGGAGGGACAGGGGTGCGCACTGAAGCTTTCTTT	CAGGTGVRTEAFF
.	.	14	TRBV9	TRBJ1-2	TGTGCCAGCAGCGTAATGGACACTTTCTATGGCTACACCTTC	CASSVMDTFYGYTF
.	TRBD1	13	TRBV30	TRBJ1-5	TGTGCCTGGAAGGGGGCAGGCAATCAGCCCCAGCATTTT	CAWKGAGNQPQHF
.	.	14	TRBV7-9	TRBJ1-1	TGTGCCAGCAGCCCCGGGTCGGGGGACGCTGAAGCTTTCTTT	CASSPGSGDAEAFF
.	.	11	TRBV2	TRBJ2-5	TGTGCCAGCACCACAACTATCACCCAGTACTTC	CASTTTITQYF
few	.	12	TRBV6-6	TRBJ2-3	TGTGCCAGCAGTCGGGGTACAGATACGCAGTATTTT	CASSRGTDTQYF
few	TRBD2	15	TRBV2	TRBJ2-1	TGTGCCAGCAGTCCTAGCGGGAGGTCCTACAATGAGCAGTTCTTC	CASSPSGRSYNEQFF
few	.	15	TRBV30	TRBJ2-3	TGTGCCTGGAATTTAAGAGGGAGGAGCACAGATACGCAGTATTTT	CAWNLRGRSTDTQYF
.	.	15	TRBV5-1	TRBJ1-1	TGCGCCAGCAGGGAGGAACAGGGCCAGAACACTGAAGCTTTCTTT	CASREEQGQNTEAFF
few	TRBD2	16	TRBV6-5	TRBJ2-7	TGTGCCAGCAGTTACTCTATGGCTAGCGGCTCCTACGAGCAGTACTTC	CASSYSMASGSYEQYF
.	TRBD2	14	TRBV30	TRBJ2-5	TGTGCCTGGAGTGTACTGGGAGGGCCGGAGACCCAGTACTTC	CAWSVLGGPETQYF
few	TRBD1	15	TRBV5-1	TRBJ1-5	TGCGCCAGCAGCTTGGGGGACAGGGGCAATCAGCCCCAGCATTTT	CASSLGDRGNQPQHF
few	TRBD2	13	TRBV2	TRBJ2-7	TGTGCCAGCAGTATGGCGGGAGGGCCCGAGCAGTACTTC	CASSMAGGPEQYF
few	TRBD2	14	TRBV6-5	TRBJ2-3	TGTGCCAGCAGACTAGCGGGGTCCACAGATACGCAGTATTTT	CASRLAGSTDTQYF
.	.	14	TRBV7-2	TRBJ2-7	TGTGCCAGCAGACCTACAGGGATACTATACGAGCAGTACTTC	CASRPTGILYEQYF
.	TRBD1	14	TRBV2	TRBJ2-2	TGTGCCAGCGTCCGGGACAGGAACACCGGGGAGCTGTTTTTT	CASVRDRNTGELFF
.	.	15	TRBV5-1	TRBJ1-1	TGCGCCAGCACCGTTACCCAGACTATGAACACTGAAGCTTTCTTT	CASTVTQTMNTEAFF
few	.	14	TRBV2	TRBJ1-4	TGTGCCAGCAAAATTGGCTACTCGGGTGAAAAACTGTTTTTT	CASKIGYSGEKLFF
.	TRBD2	15	TRBV2	TRBJ2-7	TGTGCCAGCAGCCTAGGACTAGCGGAGTTGTACGAGCAGTACTTC	CASSLGLAELYEQYF
.	.	15	TRBV4-3	TRBJ1-4	TGCGCCAGCAGCCGCATCGGGCGGGGTGGAGAAAAACTGTTTTTT	CASSRIGRGGEKLFF
.	TRBD2	15	TRBV5-1	TRBJ2-1	TGCGCCAGCAGCTTGACTAGCGGGGGCTACAATGAGCAGTTCTTC	CASSLTSGGYNEQFF
.	TRBD1	17	TRBV9	TRBJ2-1	TGTGCCAGCAGCGTAGGAATAGGGACAGATTCCTACAATGAGCAGTTCTTC	CASSVGIGTDSYNEQFF
few	.	12	TRBV28	TRBJ2-2	TGTGCCAGCAGTTACTTATCCGGGGAGCTGTTTTTT	CASSYLSGELFF
.	.	13	TRBV28	TRBJ2-4	TGTGCCAGCAGTTTCCGGGCCAAAAACATTCAGTACTTC	CASSFRAKNIQYF
.	TRBD2	15	TRBV28	TRBJ2-1	TGTGCCAGCAGTACGGCGGGAGGTGCTTCGGGTGAGCAGTTCTTC	CASSTAGGASGEQFF
.	TRBD1	14	TRBV30	TRBJ2-7	TGTGCCTGGACCAGGGGGCTAGTCGGCAACGAGCAGTACTTC	CAWTRGLVGNEQYF
.	TRBD2	15	TRBV5-1	TRBJ2-7	TGCGCCAGCAGCGCGGGACTAGCGGCCACCTACGAGCAGTACTTC	CASSAGLAATYEQYF
few	TRBD1	15	TRBV5-1	TRBJ1-4	TGCGCCAGCAGCCCCGACAGGGGTAGGAATGAAAAACTGTTTTTT	CASSPDRGRNEKLFF